A single sample is the source of the 29 T cell receptor beta chains below, sequenced in a study of radiation and T cells in renal cell carcinoma. TCRdb keeps only in-frame clones here, not all; method: immunoSEQ multiplex PCR. The sample lists over 15,000 clones, about 60% seen once, with under 15% in the top ten. The treatment denotes: 15 Gy SBRT to primary tumor, nephrectomy 4 weeks later. Sequencing used tumor tissue, obtained from a patient whose treatment included radiotherapy and nephrectomy. These receptor sequences come from a woman in her seventies with renal cell carcinoma.

Worth noting for this clone: This specimen includes other DNA sequences encoding the same CDR3. The chain carries TRBV2 and TRBJ1-5, with 7 bases identical to TRBD1. J gave up 4 bases and V 3 bases, and 3 bases lay outside the gene matches. The germline V gene has CDR1 SNHLY and CDR2 FYNNEI. There are 14 residues in the CDR3. CDR3 amino acids: CASSDRGGNQPQHF. DNA of the CDR3: TGTGCCAGCAGTGACAGGGGGGGTAATCAGCCCCAGCATTTT.

This clone was observed a single time. This chain links TRBV6-6 with TRBJ2-1; D might be TRBD1 or TRBD2, each matching 5 bases. CDR1 and CDR2 from the germline V gene are MNHNY and SVGAGI (reference sequence). The V and J ends lost 0 bases and 6 bases respectively, with 9 bases between them. The CDR3 is made up of 14 amino acids. This CDR3 reads CASSYSGPANEQFF. The CDR3 DNA sequence: TGTGCCAGCAGTTACTCGGGACCGGCCAATGAGCAGTTCTTC.

The V gene is TRBV7-3, the J gene TRBJ2-2; the match to TRBD2 covers 8 bases. The germline V gene encodes CDR1 SGHTA and CDR2 FQGTGA. The CDR3 sequence is 15 residues long. Germline trimming cut 6 bases from V and 1 base from J; bases unmatched to any gene: 4. CDR3 coding DNA: TGTGCCAGCAGTTCTAGCGGGCTGAACACCGGGGAGCTGTTTTTT. Its translation: CASSSSGLNTGELFF.

This clone was seen more than once but under ten times. The chain uses TRBV2 and TRBJ1-2, with D maybe TRBD1 (6 bases). The CDR3 is 14 residues long. V lost 2 bases to trimming and J lost 5 bases, with 12 bases between them. Germline V gene sequence: CDR1 SNHLY, CDR2 FYNNEI. The CDR3 reads CASSERWGAYGYTF. The CDR3 nucleotides are TGTGCCAGCAGTGAAAGGTGGGGGGCGTATGGCTACACCTTC.

This clone was counted only a few times. The gene calls are TRBV2 and TRBJ1-2, with a weak D call TRBD1 (6 bases). Germline CDR1 SNHLY, CDR2 FYNNEI. V dropped 6 bases and J dropped 6 bases, with 8 bases sitting between them. This CDR3 is 11 amino acids long. Written as DNA, the CDR3 is TGTGCCAGCAGACAGGGAGATGGCTACACCTTC. Protein sequence: CASRQGDGYTF.

The sample holds a few counts of this clone. The rearrangement links TRBV27 to TRBJ1-1; no clear D gene. The V end was cut by 3 bases, the J end by 0 bases, with 5 bases between. CDR3 length: 13 residues. Germline V CDR1 and CDR2: MNHEY, SMNVEV (reference sequence). CDR3 DNA: TGTGCCAGCAGTTTGGGCCTGAACACTGAAGCTTTCTTT. Protein product: CASSLGLNTEAFF.

CDR3 in amino acids: CASSLDPGPGDTQYF. CDR3 DNA: TGTGCCAGCAGCTTAGACCCGGGGCCTGGGGATACGCAGTATTTT. The chain combines TRBV7-9 with TRBJ2-3; TRBD1 or TRBD2 may be the D gene (5 bases each). Germline CDR1 SEHNR, CDR2 FQNEAQ (reference sequence). Deletions cut 1 base from V and 6 bases from J, with 14 bases between. The CDR3 totals 15 residues.

The rearrangement uses TRBV25-1 and TRBJ1-3; TRBD1 matches 9 bases. From germline, CDR1 is MGHDK and CDR2 SYGVNS. J was trimmed by 1 base and V by 6 bases; bases with no gene match: 1. The CDR3 loop spans 14 amino acids. The DNA of the CDR3 is TGTGCCAGCAGGGGACAGGGATCTGGAAACACCATATATTTT. This sequence encodes CASRGQGSGNTIYF. Looking up the rest from reference TRBV25-1 and TRBJ1-3 gives the full variable domain: EADIYQTPRYLVIGTGKKITLECSQTMGHDKMYWYQQDPGMELHLIHYSYGVNSTEKGDLSSESTVSRIRTEHFPLTLESARPSHTSQYLCASRGQGSGNTIYFGEGSWLTVV.

On this clone: A read error may account for a junction end that differs from germline. The chain employs TRBV27 and TRBJ1-6; no clear D. The germline V gene has CDR1 MNHEY and CDR2 SMNVEV (reference sequence). This CDR3 region has 14 residues. This CDR3 reads CASSLSSTGSPLHF. The CDR3 coding sequence is TGTGCCAGCAGTCTATCCTCGACGGGGTCACCCCTCCACTTT.

CDR3 amino acids: CASRLTGRGDWEGYTF. CDR3 nucleotides: TGTGCCAGCAGACTAACAGGCCGGGGGGATTGGGAAGGCTACACCTTC. The chain combines TRBV27 with TRBJ1-2, with TRBD1 as a possible D gene (5 bases). V lost 6 bases and J 8 bases, leaving 25 bases between the germline ends. CDR3 size: 16 residues. The germline V gene has CDR1 MNHEY and CDR2 SMNVEV (reference sequence).

The chain carries TRBV5-1 and TRBJ2-6; 7 nucleotides line up with TRBD1. The CDR3 totals 17 residues. V gave up 2 bases and J gave up 0 bases; unmatched junction bases: 5. Germline V CDR1 and CDR2: SGHRS, YFSETQ. In DNA, the CDR3 is TGCGCCAGCAGCTTCCAGGGGGTAGGCTCTGGGGCCAACGTCCTGACTTTC. This encodes CASSFQGVGSGANVLTF.

This clone is deemed medium-sized (0.01 to 0.1%). The rearrangement joins TRBV4-1 to TRBJ2-6; possible D gene TRBD1, 6 bases. The CDR3 is made up of 15 amino acids. Deletions cut 1 base from V and 9 bases from J, with 13 bases between. The V gene's germline CDR1 is MGHRA and CDR2 YSYEKL. CDR3 in DNA: TGCGCCAGCAGCCAAGCCCGGGACAAAAGCAACGTCCTGACTTTC. Residues: CASSQARDKSNVLTF.

In DNA, the CDR3 is TGTGCCACCAGCAGAGATTTCCGCGGGGGGTACACAGATACGCAGTATTTT. The encoded protein is CATSRDFRGGYTDTQYF. This chain joins TRBV15 and TRBJ2-3; 8 positions match TRBD2. The CDR3 has 17 residues. Germline CDR1 and CDR2: LNHNV and YYDKDF (reference sequence). Unmatched junction bases numbered 7, after V lost 0 bases and J lost 2 bases. Full variable domain (missing parts from reference TRBV15 and TRBJ2-3): DAMVIQNPRYQVTQFGKPVTLSCSQTLNHNVMYWYQQKSSQAPKLLFHYYDKDFNNEADTPDNFQSRRPNTSFCFLDIRSPGLGDTAMYLCATSRDFRGGYTDTQYFGPGTRLTVL.

This clone was observed a handful of times. This chain joins TRBV5-1 and TRBJ2-3, with D tentatively TRBD2 (5 bases). This CDR3 has 14 amino acids. V lost 4 bases, J lost 3 bases, and 12 bases lay in between. Germline V gives CDR1 SGHRS, CDR2 YFSETQ. The CDR3, as DNA: TGCGCCAGCAGCACACCCGGAGGTACAGATACGCAGTATTTT. Encoded protein: CASSTPGGTDTQYF.

This clone came up a few times. This chain links TRBV7-9 with TRBJ1-2; 10 nucleotides align to TRBD1. The CDR3 loop spans 16 amino acids. Per the germline V gene, CDR1 is SEHNR and CDR2 is FQNEAQ (reference sequence). V was clipped by 5 bases and J by 2 bases; unmatched bases: 8. The CDR3 loop reads CASSPLGTGANYGYTF. DNA of the CDR3: TGTGCCAGCAGCCCCCTCGGGACAGGGGCAAACTATGGCTACACCTTC.

The chain is built from TRBV11-2 and TRBJ2-7, with 9 bases matching TRBD1. V lost 8 bases, J lost 4 bases, and 15 bases stayed unmatched. This CDR3 contains 16 residues. Germline V lookup: CDR1 SGHAT, CDR2 FQNNGV. CDR3 sequence: CASSSVRDRATYEQYF. As DNA, the CDR3 is TGTGCCAGCTCCTCAGTCCGGGACAGGGCAACTTACGAGCAGTACTTC.

In its sample, this clone was seen once. The chain recombines TRBV4-1 with TRBJ2-2, with 8 bases lining up with TRBD2. CDR1 and CDR2 (germline): MGHRA, YSYEKL. The CDR3 extends over 16 amino acids. The ends lost 2 bases at V and 7 bases at J; junction bases unmatched: 9. CDR3 coding DNA: TGCGCCAGCAGCCAATCTCCGGGACTAGAGTTCGGGGAGCTGTTTTTT. This encodes CASSQSPGLEFGELFF.

In its sample, this clone was seen a few times. This chain links TRBV4-2 with TRBJ2-2, with 7 bases matching TRBD1. The CDR3 totals 16 residues. Trimming took 1 base from V and 3 from J; bases not matched to a gene: 5. Germline CDR1 LGHNA, CDR2 YNFKEQ. The DNA of the CDR3 is TGTGCCAGCAGCCAAGGACAGGGAAAGGACACCGGGGAGCTGTTTTTT. This translates into CASSQGQGKDTGELFF.

This chain joins TRBV5-5 and TRBJ1-5, with 7 positions matching TRBD1. There are 13 residues in the CDR3. The junction had 5 bases not matched to a gene; V was cut back by 5 bases and J by 6 bases. Germline-derived CDR1 and CDR2 are SGHKS and YYEKEE (reference sequence). The CDR3 loop is CASSRGQSQPQHF. For the CDR3, the DNA is TGTGCCAGCAGTAGGGGACAGTCTCAGCCCCAGCATTTT.

This clone was picked up one time. The V gene is TRBV6-1, the J gene TRBJ2-7; D gene uncertain. This CDR3 has 14 amino acids. From germline, CDR1 is MNHNS and CDR2 SASEGT. Trimming removed 0 bases from V and 1 base from J, with 7 bases in between. CDR3 protein: CASSEARNSYEQYF. The CDR3 DNA follows: TGTGCCAGCAGTGAAGCGCGGAATTCCTACGAGCAGTACTTC.

The rearrangement links TRBV11-3 to TRBJ2-1, with 8 bases that match TRBD2. Germline loops: CDR1 SGHNT, CDR2 YENEEA. The CDR3 covers 14 residues. The V segment lost 2 bases and the J segment 7 bases; nucleotides outside the gene matches: 4. CDR3 region: CASSLPGLGNEQFF. The CDR3 coding sequence is TGTGCCAGCAGCTTACCGGGACTAGGAAATGAGCAGTTCTTC. Full variable domain (rest looked up from reference TRBV11-3 and TRBJ2-1): EAGVVQSPRYKIIEKKQPVAFWCNPISGHNTLYWYLQNLGQGPELLIRYENEEAVDDSQLPKDRFSAERLKGVDSTLKIQPAELGDSAVYLCASSLPGLGNEQFFGPGTRLTVL.

A few counts support this clone. This chain links TRBV5-1 with TRBJ2-7; 7 bases are shared with TRBD1. The CDR3 covers 15 residues. Unmatched junction bases numbered 12, after V lost 7 bases and J lost 2 bases. Germline CDR1 is SGHRS and CDR2 is YFSETQ. The DNA for the CDR3 is TGCGCCAGCGCCCCTGCCGGGACAGTTACCTACGAGCAGTACTTC. Translated, it gives CASAPAGTVTYEQYF.

The V call is TRBV7-2, the J call TRBJ1-3, with D unclear. Trimming shortened V by 2 bases and J by 2 bases, and 13 bases separated the two germline ends. In germline, CDR1 is SGHTA, CDR2 FQGNSA. The CDR3 sequence is 16 residues long. This chain's CDR3 is CASSLISGLTGNTIYF. The DNA for the CDR3 is TGTGCCAGCAGCTTAATATCGGGCTTGACTGGAAACACCATATATTTT.

This clone was detected only once. This chain joins TRBV11-2 and TRBJ2-5; TRBD2 might be the D (6 bases). V gave up 8 bases and J gave up 2 bases, with 9 bases separating them. The CDR3 length is 12 residues. The germline V gene has CDR1 SGHAT and CDR2 FQNNGV. The CDR3 nucleotides read TGTGCCAGCGGGCTAGCGCAAGAGACCCAGTACTTC. Its protein product is CASGLAQETQYF.

V gene TRBV18 combines with J gene TRBJ2-1, with TRBD2 identical over 11 bases. Looked up from germline, CDR1 is KGHSH and CDR2 is LQKENI. The CDR3 has 15 residues. V gave up 5 bases and J gave up 7 bases; unmatched junction bases: 7. The CDR3 DNA reads TGTGCCAGCTCAGTAGCGGGGGGGAATCGAAATGAGCAGTTCTTC. Protein sequence: CASSVAGGNRNEQFF. Using reference TRBV18 and TRBJ2-1 for the parts outside the CDR3, the full variable domain is NAGVMQNPRHLVRRRGQEARLRCSPMKGHSHVYWYRQLPEEGLKFMVYLQKENIIDESGMPKERFSAEFPKEGPSILRIQQVVRGDSAAYFCASSVAGGNRNEQFFGPGTRLTVL.

This clone has more than one count but fewer than ten. V gene TRBV19 combines with J gene TRBJ1-2; unclear D gene. The germline V gene has CDR1 LNHDA and CDR2 SQIVND (reference sequence). The CDR3 sequence is 16 residues long. Trimming cost V 1 base and J 5 bases, with 17 bases left between them. This chain's CDR3 is CASSIAGRFPGYGYTF. The DNA for the CDR3 is TGTGCCAGTAGTATAGCTGGCCGGTTCCCGGGGTATGGCTACACCTTC.

The rearrangement links TRBV28 to TRBJ1-1, with TRBD1 matching over 10 bases. Per the germline V gene, CDR1 is MDHEN and CDR2 is SYDVKM. This CDR3 is 14 amino acids long. V shed 6 bases and J 11 bases; nucleotides not matched to a gene: 12. CDR3 in amino acids: CASRRIIGDRGAFF. DNA for the CDR3: TGTGCCAGCAGGCGCATTATAGGGGACAGGGGTGCTTTCTTT. Full variable domain (rest looked up from reference TRBV28 and TRBJ1-1): DVKVTQSSRYLVKRTGEKVFLECVQDMDHENMFWYRQDPGLGLRLIYFSYDVKMKEKGDIPEGYSVSREKKERFSLILESASTNQTSMYLCASRRIIGDRGAFFGQGTRLTVV.

The chain employs TRBV19 and TRBJ1-2; 7 positions agree with TRBD1. The length of the CDR3 is 16 residues. Germline CDR1 and CDR2: LNHDA and SQIVND (reference sequence). Germline trimming cut 5 bases from V and 2 bases from J; bases unmatched to any gene: 11. The CDR3 sequence: CASSSSRTGENYGYTF. For the CDR3, the DNA is TGTGCCAGTAGTTCCTCAAGGACAGGAGAGAACTATGGCTACACCTTC.

The chain is built from TRBV29-1 and TRBJ2-5; D call uncertain. CDR1 SQVTM and CDR2 ANQGSEA come from the germline V gene. Trimming cost V 4 bases and J 4 bases, with 10 bases left between them. The CDR3 loop spans 12 amino acids. The CDR3 nucleotides read TGCAGCGTTGGTGCTACGGGAGAGACCCAGTACTTC. It translates to CSVGATGETQYF.